This T cell receptor beta chain was recorded in a study of OX40 agonist ivuxolimab in advanced cancers. Study-level information: Administration of intravenous ivuxolimab to patients occurred every 2 weeks at 0.01 to 10 mg/kg. Patients enrolled in dose escalation were diagnosed with hepatocellular carcinoma, melanoma, renal cell or head and neck cancer.

From germline, CDR1 is MNHEY and CDR2 SMNVEV (reference sequence). Between the trimmed V and J ends, which lost 7 bases and 5 bases, there was a span of 12 bases. CDR3 size: 13 residues. Points on this clone: Antigen unknown.

Profiled with immunoSEQ multiplex PCR; TCRdb holds only in-frame clones, not every one. Of 35,000 or so clones listed, about nine tenths are singletons. General study findings and limits: Fewer expanded clones were found on average in CD4+ than in CD8+ T cells.

This chain joins TRBV27 and TRBJ2-1, with no clear D. The material was CD4+ or CD8+ T cells sorted from blood, obtained in a trial of the OX40 agonist ivuxolimab. This TCR was sampled from an adult with an advanced solid tumor such as melanoma, head and neck, liver or kidney cancer. DNA of the CDR3: TGTGCCAGCATGACGGCGGTCAACAATGAGCAGTTCTTC. Translating it yields CASMTAVNNEQFF.